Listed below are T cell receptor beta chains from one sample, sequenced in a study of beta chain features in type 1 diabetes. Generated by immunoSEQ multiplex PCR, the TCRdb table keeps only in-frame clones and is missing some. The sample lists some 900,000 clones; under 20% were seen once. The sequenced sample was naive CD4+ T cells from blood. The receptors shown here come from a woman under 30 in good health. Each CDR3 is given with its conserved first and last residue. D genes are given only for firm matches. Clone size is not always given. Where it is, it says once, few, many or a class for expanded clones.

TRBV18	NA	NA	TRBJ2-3	CASSLQAIYTDTQYF	TGTGCCAGCTCACTACAGGCAATTTACACAGATACGCAGTATTTT
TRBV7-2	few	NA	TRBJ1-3	CASSSQAGNTIYF	TGTGCCAGCAGCTCCCAAGCTGGAAACACCATATATTTT
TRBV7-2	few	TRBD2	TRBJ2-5	CASSLVAGGGETQYF	TGTGCCAGCAGCTTAGTCGCGGGAGGGGGGGAGACCCAGTACTTC
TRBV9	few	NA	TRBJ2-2	CASSVSGGVAGNTGELFF	TGTGCCAGCAGCGTATCCGGAGGAGTTGCGGGGAACACCGGGGAGCTGTTTTTT
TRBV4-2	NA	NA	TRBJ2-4	CASSQEWGNGNIQYF	TGTGCCAGCAGCCAAGAATGGGGGAACGGAAACATTCAGTACTTC
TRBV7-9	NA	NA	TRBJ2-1	CASSSASNEQFF	TGTGCCAGCAGCTCCGCTAGCAATGAGCAGTTCTTC
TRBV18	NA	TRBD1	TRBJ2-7	CASSRDGTASYEQYF	TGTGCCAGCTCACGGGACGGGACAGCTAGTTACGAGCAGTACTTC
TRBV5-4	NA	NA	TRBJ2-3	CASSDSRGTQYF	TGTGCCAGCAGCGATTCTCGGGGCACGCAGTATTTT
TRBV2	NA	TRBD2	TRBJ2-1	CASSPGLAFGEQFF	TGTGCCAGCAGTCCCGGACTAGCGTTTGGTGAGCAGTTCTTC
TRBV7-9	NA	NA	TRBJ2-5	CASSLVVGGPQETQYF	TGTGCCAGCAGCTTAGTGGTGGGAGGCCCCCAAGAGACCCAGTACTTC
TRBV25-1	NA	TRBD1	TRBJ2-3	CASSKGDRGPDTQYF	TGTGCCAGCAGTAAAGGGGACAGGGGCCCAGATACGCAGTATTTT
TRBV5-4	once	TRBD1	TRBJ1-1	CASSSTSGTGGETAFF	TGTGCCAGCAGCTCCACGTCCGGGACAGGGGGCGAGACGGCTTTCTTT
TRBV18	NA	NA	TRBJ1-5	CASSRSADQPQHF	TGTGCCAGCTCTCGGTCCGCTGATCAGCCCCAGCATTTT
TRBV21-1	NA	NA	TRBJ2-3	CASSKEKRPAWDTQYF	TGTGCCAGCAGCAAAGAAAAAAGACCAGCGTGGGATACGCAGTATTTT
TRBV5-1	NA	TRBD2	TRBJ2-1	CASSLNPSGRAFINEQFF	TGCGCCAGCAGCTTGAACCCTAGCGGGAGGGCCTTTATCAATGAGCAGTTCTTC
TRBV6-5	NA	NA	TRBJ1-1	CASSYFGIMNTEAFF	TGTGCCAGCAGTTACTTCGGAATCATGAACACTGAAGCTTTCTTT
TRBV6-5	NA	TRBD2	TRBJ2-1	CASRLAGGGGNEQFF	TGTGCCAGCAGATTAGCGGGAGGAGGGGGGAATGAGCAGTTCTTC
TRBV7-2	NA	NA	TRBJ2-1	CASSLNRRGGIPYNEQFF	TGTGCCAGCAGCTTAAATCGTAGAGGCGGGATCCCCTACAATGAGCAGTTCTTC
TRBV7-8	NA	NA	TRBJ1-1	CASSFFGNTEAFF	TGTGCCAGCAGCTTCTTCGGTAACACTGAAGCTTTCTTT